The 4 T cell receptor beta chains presented below share a single source sample, sequenced in a study of blood T cells in healthy people across ages. Primed by a sample-barcoded 5' primer and a J-beta primer mix, a second PCR proceeded for 7 to 11 cycles. Each CDR3 protein is one row after TCRdb ran MiXCR on the 5' RACE reads. The sample includes hundreds of thousands of distinct CDR3 sequences, 29% of them seen just once. The specimen was blood. These receptors came from a woman of 80 years or more in good health.

This clonotype was found a few times. The V call is TRBV12-3 or TRBV12-4, the J call TRBJ2-2, with D perhaps matching TRBD2 (5 bases). CDR3 length: 14 amino acids. The ends were cut back, 3 bases at V and 4 bases at J, with 9 bases in the middle. CDR3 nucleotides: TGTGCCAGCAGTTTTGAGGCGGGCACCGGGGAGCTGTTTTTT. Amino acids: CASSFEAGTGELFF.

The V and J genes are TRBV5-4 and TRBJ2-1; no reliable D call. The germline V and J ends were trimmed by 4 bases and 4 bases, with 12 bases remaining between them. Germline CDR1 SGHNT, CDR2 YYREEE (reference sequence). The CDR3 sequence is 14 residues long. The CDR3, as DNA: TGTGCCAGCAGCCCCGAAAAGTTTTACAATGAGCAGTTCTTC. It translates to CASSPEKFYNEQFF.

This clonotype is labeled as medium-sized. Its ends do not fully match the called genes, so a read error is possible. The chain uses TRBV5-1 and TRBJ2-1, with a tentative D call TRBD2 (5 bases). Germline assignment: CDR1 SGHRS and CDR2 YFSETQ. The CDR3 contains 14 residues. The DNA for the CDR3 is TGTGCCAGCAGCTTAGGTTCGGGGTACAATGAGCAGTTCTTC. Its translation is CASSLGSGYNEQFF.

There are a few counts of this clonotype. This rearrangement joins TRBV7-9 to TRBJ2-2; D is uncertain. Trimming took off 1 base at V and 8 bases at J, with 8 bases between the two ends. The CDR3 totals 13 residues. From germline, CDR1 is SEHNR and CDR2 FQNEAQ (reference sequence). For the CDR3, the DNA is TGTGCCAGCAGCTTAGAGCTCGCTGGGGAGCTGTTTTTT. Residues: CASSLELAGELFF. Filled out from reference TRBV7-9 and TRBJ2-2, the complete variable domain reads DTGVSQNPRHKITKRGQNVTFRCDPISEHNRLYWYRQTLGQGPEFLTYFQNEAQLEKSRLLSDRFSAERPKGSFSTLEIQRTEQGDSAMYLCASSLELAGELFFGEGSRLTVL.